Sequencing of this T cell receptor (beta chain) was carried out in a study of blood T cells in healthy people across ages. CDR3 size: 12 residues. Germline V gene sequence: CDR1 SQVTM, CDR2 ANQGSEA. V gave up 7 bases and J gave up 9 bases, with 18 bases separating them. A second PCR, run for about 7 to 11 cycles, used a sample-barcoded 5' primer plus a J-beta primer mix. Researchers report that a template-switch adaptor with 12 random nucleotides tagged each cDNA molecule. TCRdb re-analysed the 5' RACE reads in MiXCR, keeping a single row per CDR3 protein. The repertoire has around 1.1 million distinct CDR3 sequences, more than 30% of them found once; the top ten carry under 15%. Ranging in age from roughly 6 to 95, the donors were healthy Caucasian individuals from Russia. The amount of total RNA extracted per sample was at least 6 micrograms.

The chain carries TRBV29-1 and TRBJ1-2; D is perhaps TRBD1 (5 bases). Sequencing was carried out using blood. This TCR was recovered from a man in his late teens or twenties in good health. The CDR3 DNA reads as TGCAGCGCTCTTACATTGGGGGAACGCTACACCTTC. It translates to CSALTLGERYTF.